The 19 T cell receptor beta chains in this list originate from one sample, sequenced in a study of blood T cells in healthy people across ages. A sample-barcoded 5' primer and a J-beta primer mix were used in a second PCR of roughly 7 to 12 cycles. From the 5' RACE reads, TCRdb called clonotypes with MiXCR, one entry per CDR3 protein. In the table there are some 1.5 million distinct CDR3 sequences, 28% of which are singletons. The material sequenced was blood. These receptors were taken from a woman in her 30s in good health.

This clonotype was found many times. The gene calls are TRBV20-1 and TRBJ2-7; D call uncertain. The V gene lost 5 bases and the J gene lost 6 bases, with 14 bases spanning the gap. This CDR3 is built from 12 residues. CDR1 and CDR2 (germline): DFQATT, SNEGSKA (reference sequence). For the CDR3, the DNA is TGCAGTGCTCCTTACGTGGGGTCCGAGCAGTACTTC. This gives the protein CSAPYVGSEQYF.

The chain is built from TRBV20-1 and TRBJ1-2, with D perhaps TRBD1 (6 bases). The V gene lost 3 bases and the J gene lost 1 base, with 12 bases spanning the gap. Germline V lookup: CDR1 DFQATT, CDR2 SNEGSKA (reference sequence). This CDR3 has 14 residues. The CDR3 region is CSASRGHLNYGYTF. The CDR3 DNA sequence: TGCAGTGCTAGTCGGGGACACCTTAACTATGGCTACACCTTC.

The V gene is TRBV5-5, the J gene TRBJ1-4; TRBD1 agrees at 7 bases. After removal of 4 bases from V and 7 bases from J, the junction contained 10 bases not matched to a gene. In germline, CDR1 is SGHKS, CDR2 YYEKEE (reference sequence). The CDR3 runs to 15 residues. Written as DNA, the CDR3 is TGTGCCAGCAGCCCCTCGACAGGGTATATTGAAAAACTGTTTTTT. It translates to CASSPSTGYIEKLFF.

This rearrangement joins TRBV11-2 to TRBJ2-1; 11 bases align to TRBD2. The CDR3 has 19 amino acids. Losses at the gene ends were 3 bases for V and 6 bases for J; bases not matched to a gene: 16. The germline CDR1 and CDR2 sequences are SGHAT and FQNNGV. This CDR3 is CASSFDSGRAFSFLNEQFF. For the CDR3, the DNA is TGTGCCAGCAGCTTCGATAGCGGGAGGGCCTTTAGTTTTCTCAATGAGCAGTTCTTC.

This clonotype was observed a few times. This chain connects TRBV5-1 to TRBJ1-1, with 7 nucleotides matching TRBD1. In germline, CDR1 is SGHRS, CDR2 YFSETQ. The CDR3 extends over 15 amino acids. The trim removed 0 bases at V and 6 bases at J, leaving 8 bases unmatched. The CDR3 sequence: CASSLEGARAAEAFF. CDR3 nucleotide sequence: TGCGCCAGCAGCTTGGAGGGGGCGCGTGCTGCTGAAGCTTTCTTT.

This clonotype was detected ten times or more. Relative to the germline gene, one junction end is altered; a read error may explain this. CDR3 sequence (DNA): TGTGCCAGCAGTCAAGGGCACTACGAGCAGTACTTC. Encoded protein: CASSQGHYEQYF. The J gene is TRBJ2-7, the V gene TRBV3-1; D remains ambiguous. CDR1 and CDR2 from the germline V gene are LGHDT and YNNKEL (reference sequence). The CDR3 contains 12 residues.

The V call is TRBV7-9, the J call TRBJ2-7; TRBD2 agrees at 9 bases. Germline V gene sequence: CDR1 SEHNR, CDR2 FQNEAQ (reference sequence). Germline trimming cut 5 bases from V and 6 bases from J; bases unmatched to any gene: 8. This CDR3 contains 14 residues. In DNA, the CDR3 is TGTGCCAGCAGCCCGCGAGCGGGGGGTCGCGAGCAGTACTTC. Protein sequence: CASSPRAGGREQYF.

This clonotype appeared many times. The chain recombines TRBV9 with TRBJ1-1; TRBD1 might be the D (6 bases). The CDR3 contains 13 residues. Germline V gene lookup returns CDR1 SGDLS and CDR2 YYNGEE. Trimming shortened V by 0 bases and J by 4 bases, and 7 bases separated the two germline ends. CDR3 nucleotide sequence: TGTGCCAGCAGCGTAGGGGGGGCCACTGAAGCTTTCTTT. This encodes CASSVGGATEAFF. Based on the CDR3 plus reference TRBV9 and TRBJ1-1, the full variable domain is DSGVTQTPKHLITATGQRVTLRCSPRSGDLSVYWYQQSLDQGLQFLIQYYNGEERAKGNILERFSAQQFPDLHSELNLSSLELGDSALYFCASSVGGATEAFFGQGTRLTVV.

V and J are TRBV6-1 and TRBJ2-6, with TRBD1 identical over 11 bases. CDR3 length: 17 residues. Germline values: CDR1 MNHNS, CDR2 SASEGT. The ends lost 11 bases at V and 0 bases at J; junction bases unmatched: 9. The CDR3 reads CAGPGTGGSSGANVLTF. CDR3 nucleotides: TGTGCCGGACCCGGGACAGGGGGGAGCTCTGGGGCCAACGTCCTGACTTTC.

This rearrangement joins TRBV7-9 to TRBJ2-5; D uncertain. CDR3 length: 14 amino acids. The V end was cut by 1 base, the J end by 4 bases, with 10 bases between. Germline V CDR1 and CDR2: SEHNR, FQNEAQ (reference sequence). CDR3 sequence: CASSLVEVLETQYF. The CDR3 DNA reads as TGTGCCAGCAGCTTAGTCGAGGTTCTAGAGACCCAGTACTTC.

The chain combines TRBV7-2 with TRBJ2-3, with D perhaps given as TRBD1 or TRBD2 (5 bases each). Trimming removed 1 base from V and 12 bases from J, with 14 bases in between. Germline V lookup: CDR1 SGHTA, CDR2 FQGNSA. The CDR3 extends over 13 amino acids. CDR3 protein: CASSLDVREPQYF. CDR3 DNA sequence: TGTGCCAGCAGCTTAGATGTCAGGGAGCCACAGTATTTT.

This clonotype was detected only a few times. The CDR3 spells CASSPKSSVSLGEQYF. The CDR3 DNA follows: TGTGCCAGCAGTCCCAAATCTAGCGTTAGTTTAGGTGAGCAGTACTTC. This chain links TRBV28 with TRBJ2-5; D perhaps matches TRBD2 (6 bases). The V gene's germline CDR1 is MDHEN and CDR2 SYDVKM. The CDR3 has 16 amino acids. V lost 5 bases, J lost 11 bases, and 27 bases lay in between.

The V and J genes are TRBV29-1 and TRBJ2-3; D is undetermined. The germline V gene has CDR1 SQVTM and CDR2 ANQGSEA. Trimming stripped 4 bases from V and 0 bases from J, with 11 bases between. CDR3 length equals 14 residues. CDR3 sequence reads: CSVAASSSTDTQYF. The CDR3 coding sequence is TGCAGCGTTGCCGCCTCCTCTAGCACAGATACGCAGTATTTT.

The chain carries TRBV15 and TRBJ1-1, with TRBD1 matching over 7 bases. The CDR3 is made up of 13 amino acids. V was clipped by 8 bases and J by 3 bases; unmatched bases: 6. Germline V gene data show CDR1 as LNHNV and CDR2 as YYDKDF (reference sequence). The CDR3 sequence: CATEGARDTEAFF. DNA for the CDR3: TGTGCCACCGAGGGGGCACGGGACACTGAAGCTTTCTTT.

This clonotype occurred a few times. The rearrangement links TRBV6-5 to TRBJ2-1, with 9 positions matching TRBD1. Trimming took 2 bases from V and 7 from J; bases not matched to a gene: 3. The germline CDR1 and CDR2 sequences are MNHEY and SVGAGI. The CDR3 is made up of 14 amino acids. The CDR3 here is CASSYGTGFNEQFF. For the CDR3, the DNA is TGTGCCAGCAGTTACGGGACAGGGTTTAATGAGCAGTTCTTC.

V gene TRBV18 combines with J gene TRBJ2-5; D is ambiguous. CDR1 KGHSH and CDR2 LQKENI come from the germline V gene. Trimming removed 2 bases from V and 5 bases from J, with 12 bases in between. The CDR3 consists of 14 residues. DNA of the CDR3: TGTGCCAGCTCACCAGAAGCAGTACGGGAGACCCAGTACTTC. Translation: CASSPEAVRETQYF.

About this clonotype: Mismatch with germline at one junction end may stem from a read error. The chain recombines TRBV11-2 with TRBJ2-2; 12 bases align to TRBD2. Germline assignment: CDR1 SGHAT and CDR2 FQNNGV. There are 17 residues in the CDR3. The CDR3 sequence: CAGSSTLAGGGIGELFF. The DNA of the CDR3 is TGTGCCGGCAGCTCCACCCTAGCGGGAGGGGGTATCGGGGAGCTGTTTTTT.

The table lists this clonotype with a few counts. V is TRBV5-1 and J is TRBJ2-7; 7 bases align to TRBD2. The V and J ends lost 2 bases and 4 bases, in that order; junction bases with no gene match: 6. The CDR3 spans 14 residues. Germline CDR1 SGHRS, CDR2 YFSETQ. CDR3 nucleotide sequence: TGCGCCAGCAGCTTCCGGGACGGGGGGTACGAGCAGTACTTC. Translated: CASSFRDGGYEQYF.

This clonotype has a handful of counts. The junction departs from germline at one end; a sequencing error may be responsible. The V gene is TRBV6-2 or TRBV6-3, the J gene TRBJ2-7; D not resolved. The length of the CDR3 is 14 residues. Germline values: CDR1 MNHEY, CDR2 SVGEGT. CDR3 DNA sequence: TGTGCCAGCGGTTACGAGCCCAGATGGAGAGAGCAGTACTTC. Translation: CASGYEPRWREQYF.